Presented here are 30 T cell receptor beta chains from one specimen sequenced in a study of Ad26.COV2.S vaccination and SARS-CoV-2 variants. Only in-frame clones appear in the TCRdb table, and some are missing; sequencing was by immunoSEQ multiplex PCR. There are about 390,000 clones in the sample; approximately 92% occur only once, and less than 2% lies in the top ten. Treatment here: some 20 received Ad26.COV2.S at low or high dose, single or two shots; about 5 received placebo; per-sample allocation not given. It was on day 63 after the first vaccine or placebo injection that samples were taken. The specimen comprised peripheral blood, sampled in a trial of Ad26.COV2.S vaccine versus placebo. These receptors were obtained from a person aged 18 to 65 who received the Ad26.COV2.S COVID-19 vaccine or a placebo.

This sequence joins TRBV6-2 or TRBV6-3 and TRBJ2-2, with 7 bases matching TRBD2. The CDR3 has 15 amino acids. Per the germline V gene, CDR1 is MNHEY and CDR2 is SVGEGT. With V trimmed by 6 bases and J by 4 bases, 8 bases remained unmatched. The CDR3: CASSLPGGPTGELFF. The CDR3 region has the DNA TGTGCCAGCAGCCTCCCGGGGGGACCCACCGGGGAGCTGTTTTTT.

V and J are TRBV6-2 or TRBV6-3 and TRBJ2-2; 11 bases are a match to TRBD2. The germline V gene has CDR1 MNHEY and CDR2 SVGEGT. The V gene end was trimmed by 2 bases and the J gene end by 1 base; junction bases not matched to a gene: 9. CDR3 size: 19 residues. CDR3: CASSYPGLAGGLNTGELFF. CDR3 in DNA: TGTGCCAGCAGTTACCCCGGGCTAGCGGGGGGCCTGAACACCGGGGAGCTGTTTTTT.

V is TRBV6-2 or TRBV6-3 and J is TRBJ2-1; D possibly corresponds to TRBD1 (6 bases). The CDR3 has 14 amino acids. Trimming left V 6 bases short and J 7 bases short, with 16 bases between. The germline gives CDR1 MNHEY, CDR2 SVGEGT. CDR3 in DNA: TGTGCCAGCAGCTCGCTGGGGGCTTTGAATGAGCAGTTCTTC. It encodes CASSSLGALNEQFF.

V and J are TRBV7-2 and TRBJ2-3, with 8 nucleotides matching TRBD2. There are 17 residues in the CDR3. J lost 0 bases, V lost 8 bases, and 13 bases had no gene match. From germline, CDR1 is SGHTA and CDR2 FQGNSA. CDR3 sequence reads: CASRDPGSGGSTDTQYF. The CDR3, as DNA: TGTGCCAGCCGGGACCCCGGGAGCGGGGGTAGCACAGATACGCAGTATTTT.

The CDR3 loop reads CASSVIGGDKYEQYF. The DNA of the CDR3 is TGTGCCAGCAGCGTTATCGGGGGGGATAAGTACGAGCAGTACTTC. The rearrangement links TRBV28 to TRBJ2-7; 8 bases map to TRBD2. This CDR3 region has 15 residues. Germline V gene data show CDR1 as MDHEN and CDR2 as SYDVKM. The V and J ends lost 6 bases and 4 bases, in that order; junction bases with no gene match: 11.

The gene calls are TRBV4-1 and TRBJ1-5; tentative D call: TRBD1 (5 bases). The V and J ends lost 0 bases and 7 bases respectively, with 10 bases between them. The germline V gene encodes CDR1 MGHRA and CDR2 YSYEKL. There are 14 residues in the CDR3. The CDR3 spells CASSQDDSSQPQHF. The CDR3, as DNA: TGCGCCAGCAGCCAAGATGACAGCAGCCAGCCCCAGCATTTT.

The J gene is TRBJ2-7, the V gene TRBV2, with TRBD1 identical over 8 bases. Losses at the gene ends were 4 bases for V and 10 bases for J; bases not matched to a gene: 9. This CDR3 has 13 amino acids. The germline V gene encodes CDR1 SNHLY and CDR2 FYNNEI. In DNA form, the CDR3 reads TGTGCCAGCAGTGGGTATATACAGGGGGAACAGTACTTC. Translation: CASSGYIQGEQYF. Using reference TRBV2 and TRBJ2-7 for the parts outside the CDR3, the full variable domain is EPEVTQTPSHQVTQMGQEVILRCVPISNHLYFYWYRQILGQKVEFLVSFYNNEISEKSEIFDDQFSVERPDGSNFTLKIRSTKLEDSAMYFCASSGYIQGEQYFGPGTRLTVT.

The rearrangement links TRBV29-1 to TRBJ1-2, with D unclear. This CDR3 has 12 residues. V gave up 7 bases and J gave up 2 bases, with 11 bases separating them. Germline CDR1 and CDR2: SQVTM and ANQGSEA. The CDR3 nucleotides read TGCAGCGCCCCGGGTCCAAACTATGGCTACACCTTC. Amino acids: CSAPGPNYGYTF.

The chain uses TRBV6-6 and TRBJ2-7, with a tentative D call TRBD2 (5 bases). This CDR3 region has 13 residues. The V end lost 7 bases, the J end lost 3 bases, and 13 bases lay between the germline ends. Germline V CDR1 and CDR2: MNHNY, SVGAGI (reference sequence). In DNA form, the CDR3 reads TGTGCCAGCACCTCAGGCGGGTACTACGAGCAGTACTTC. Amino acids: CASTSGGYYEQYF.

The CDR3, as DNA: TGTGCCAGCAGCCTCGGACAGCGAAAAGAGACCCAGTACTTC. Amino acid sequence: CASSLGQRKETQYF. The gene calls are TRBV5-6 and TRBJ2-5; D may be TRBD1 (6 bases). The CDR3 totals 14 residues. Deletions cut 4 bases from V and 3 bases from J, with 13 bases between. Germline CDR1 reads SGHDT; CDR2 reads YYEEEE.

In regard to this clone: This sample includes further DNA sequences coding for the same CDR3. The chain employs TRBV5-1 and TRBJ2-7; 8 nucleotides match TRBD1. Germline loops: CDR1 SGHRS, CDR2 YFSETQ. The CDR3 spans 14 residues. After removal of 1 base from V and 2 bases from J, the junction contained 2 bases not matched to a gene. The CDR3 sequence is CASSLKQGAYEQYF. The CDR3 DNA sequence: TGCGCCAGCAGCTTGAAACAGGGGGCCTACGAGCAGTACTTC.

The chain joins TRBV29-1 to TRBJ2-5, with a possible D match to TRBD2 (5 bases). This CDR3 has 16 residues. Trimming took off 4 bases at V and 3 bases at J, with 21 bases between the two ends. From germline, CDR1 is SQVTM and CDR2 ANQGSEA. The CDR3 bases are TGCAGCGTTGGACTTGCGGGTATTGGTCGTGAAGAGACCCAGTACTTC. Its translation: CSVGLAGIGREETQYF.

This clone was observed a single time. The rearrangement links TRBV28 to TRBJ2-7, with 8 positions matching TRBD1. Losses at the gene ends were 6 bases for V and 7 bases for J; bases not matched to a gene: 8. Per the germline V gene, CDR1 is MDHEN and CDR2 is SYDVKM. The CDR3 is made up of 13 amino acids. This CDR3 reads CASRRDRPGEQYF. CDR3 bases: TGTGCCAGCAGACGGGACAGGCCGGGGGAGCAGTACTTC. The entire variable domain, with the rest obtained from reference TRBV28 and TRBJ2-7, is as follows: DVKVTQSSRYLVKRTGEKVFLECVQDMDHENMFWYRQDPGLGLRLIYFSYDVKMKEKGDIPEGYSVSREKKERFSLILESASTNQTSMYLCASRRDRPGEQYFGPGTRLTVT.

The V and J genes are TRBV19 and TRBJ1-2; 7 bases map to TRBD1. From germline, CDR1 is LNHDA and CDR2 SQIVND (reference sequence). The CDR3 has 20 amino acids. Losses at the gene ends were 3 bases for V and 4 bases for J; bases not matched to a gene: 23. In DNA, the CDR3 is TGTGCCAGTAGTATGACGTTCCTCTCCATGGGGCCGACAGGGATCTATGGCTACACCTTC. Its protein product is CASSMTFLSMGPTGIYGYTF.

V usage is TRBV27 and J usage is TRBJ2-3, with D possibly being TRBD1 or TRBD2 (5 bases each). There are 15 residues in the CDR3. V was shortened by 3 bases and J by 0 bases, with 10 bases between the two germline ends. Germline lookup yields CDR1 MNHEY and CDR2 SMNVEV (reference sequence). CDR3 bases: TGTGCCAGCAGTTTTGGGACCAAAAGCACAGATACGCAGTATTTT. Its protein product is CASSFGTKSTDTQYF.

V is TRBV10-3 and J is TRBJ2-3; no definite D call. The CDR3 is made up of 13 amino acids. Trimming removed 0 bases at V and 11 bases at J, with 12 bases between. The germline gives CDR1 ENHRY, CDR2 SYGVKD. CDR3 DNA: TGTGCCATCAGTGAGTCGTCGCCGTTCGAGCAGTATTTT. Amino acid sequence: CAISESSPFEQYF.

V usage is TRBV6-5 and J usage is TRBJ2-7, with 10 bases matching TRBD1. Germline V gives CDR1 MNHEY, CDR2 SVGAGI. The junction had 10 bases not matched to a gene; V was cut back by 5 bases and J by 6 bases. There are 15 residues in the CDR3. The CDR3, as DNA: TGTGCCAGCAGTCCAGGGGACAGGGGAGGAGGCGAGCAGTACTTC. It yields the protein CASSPGDRGGGEQYF.

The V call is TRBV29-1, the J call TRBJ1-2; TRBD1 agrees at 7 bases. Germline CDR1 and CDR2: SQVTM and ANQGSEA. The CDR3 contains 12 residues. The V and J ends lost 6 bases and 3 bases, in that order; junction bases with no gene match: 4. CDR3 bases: TGCAGCGTAAGAGACAGGGACTATGGCTACACCTTC. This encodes CSVRDRDYGYTF.

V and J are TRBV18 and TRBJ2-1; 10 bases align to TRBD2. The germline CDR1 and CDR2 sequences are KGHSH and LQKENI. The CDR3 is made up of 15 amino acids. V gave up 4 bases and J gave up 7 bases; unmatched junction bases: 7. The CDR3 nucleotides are TGTGCCAGCTCACTAAGCGGGGGGGCCAGGAATGAGCAGTTCTTC. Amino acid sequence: CASSLSGGARNEQFF.

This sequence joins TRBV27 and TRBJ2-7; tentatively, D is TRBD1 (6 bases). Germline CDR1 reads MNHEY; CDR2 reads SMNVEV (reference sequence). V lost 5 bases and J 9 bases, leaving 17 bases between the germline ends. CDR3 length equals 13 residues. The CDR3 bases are TGTGCCAGCAGTCAAACCGACAGGCGGTGGCAGTACTTC. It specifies CASSQTDRRWQYF.

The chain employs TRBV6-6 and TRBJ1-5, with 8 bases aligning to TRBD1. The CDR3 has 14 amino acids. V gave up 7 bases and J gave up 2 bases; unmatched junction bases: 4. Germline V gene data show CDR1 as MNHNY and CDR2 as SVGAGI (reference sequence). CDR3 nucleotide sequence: TGTGCCAGCATCCACAGGGGGGGCAATCAGCCCCAGCATTTT. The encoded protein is CASIHRGGNQPQHF.

The CDR3 DNA follows: TGTGCCAGCAGCCGACGGCCAGGGGGTACGCAGTATTTT. Protein sequence: CASSRRPGGTQYF. The rearrangement uses TRBV5-8 and TRBJ2-3, with 7 bases identical to TRBD1. After removal of 4 bases from V and 8 bases from J, the junction contained 7 bases not matched to a gene. CDR1 SGHTS and CDR2 YDEGEE come from the germline V gene. This CDR3 has 13 amino acids.

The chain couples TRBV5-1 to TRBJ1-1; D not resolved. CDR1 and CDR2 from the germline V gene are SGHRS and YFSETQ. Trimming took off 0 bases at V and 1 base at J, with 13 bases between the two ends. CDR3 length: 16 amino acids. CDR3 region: CASSLVLTYGNTEAFF. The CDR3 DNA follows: TGCGCCAGCAGCTTGGTGCTTACATACGGGAACACTGAAGCTTTCTTT.

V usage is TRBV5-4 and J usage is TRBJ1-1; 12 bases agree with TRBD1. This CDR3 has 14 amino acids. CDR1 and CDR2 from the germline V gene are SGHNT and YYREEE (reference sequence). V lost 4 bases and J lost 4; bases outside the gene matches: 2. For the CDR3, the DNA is TGTGCCAGCAGCCGGGGACAGGGGGCCACTGAAGCTTTCTTT. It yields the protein CASSRGQGATEAFF.

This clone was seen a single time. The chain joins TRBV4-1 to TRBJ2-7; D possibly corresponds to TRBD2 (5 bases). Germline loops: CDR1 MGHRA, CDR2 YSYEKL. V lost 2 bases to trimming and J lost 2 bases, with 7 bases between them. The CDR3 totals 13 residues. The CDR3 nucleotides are TGCGCCAGCAGCCAACCCGGGACCTACGAGCAGTACTTC. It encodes CASSQPGTYEQYF.

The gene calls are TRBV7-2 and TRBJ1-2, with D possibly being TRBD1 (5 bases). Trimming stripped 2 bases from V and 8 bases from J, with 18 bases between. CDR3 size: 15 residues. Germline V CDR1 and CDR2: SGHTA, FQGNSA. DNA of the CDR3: TGTGCCAGCAGCTTAACATGGGGCCCCCGTGTGGGCTACACCTTC. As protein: CASSLTWGPRVGYTF.

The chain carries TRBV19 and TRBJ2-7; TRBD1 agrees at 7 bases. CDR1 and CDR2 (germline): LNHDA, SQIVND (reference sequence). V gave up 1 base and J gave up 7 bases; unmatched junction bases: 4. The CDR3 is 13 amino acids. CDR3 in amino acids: CASSIGTGVEQYF. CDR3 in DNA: TGTGCCAGTAGTATAGGTACAGGGGTTGAGCAGTACTTC.

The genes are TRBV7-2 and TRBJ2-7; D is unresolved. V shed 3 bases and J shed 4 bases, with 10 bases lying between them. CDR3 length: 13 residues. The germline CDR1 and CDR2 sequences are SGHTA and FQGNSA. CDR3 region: CASSLTREYEQYF. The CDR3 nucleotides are TGTGCCAGCAGCTTGACCCGAGAATACGAGCAGTACTTC.

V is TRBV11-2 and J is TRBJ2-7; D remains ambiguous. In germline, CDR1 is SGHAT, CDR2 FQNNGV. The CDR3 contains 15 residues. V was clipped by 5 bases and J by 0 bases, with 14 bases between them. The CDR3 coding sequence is TGTGCCAGCAGCCTCCTTGACGGCTCCTCCTACGAGCAGTACTTC. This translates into CASSLLDGSSYEQYF.

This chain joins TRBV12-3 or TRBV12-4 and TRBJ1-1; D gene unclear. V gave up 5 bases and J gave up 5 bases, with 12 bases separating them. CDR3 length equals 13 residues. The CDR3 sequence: CASSHTGWTEAFF. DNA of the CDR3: TGTGCCAGCAGTCATACGGGTTGGACTGAAGCTTTCTTT.